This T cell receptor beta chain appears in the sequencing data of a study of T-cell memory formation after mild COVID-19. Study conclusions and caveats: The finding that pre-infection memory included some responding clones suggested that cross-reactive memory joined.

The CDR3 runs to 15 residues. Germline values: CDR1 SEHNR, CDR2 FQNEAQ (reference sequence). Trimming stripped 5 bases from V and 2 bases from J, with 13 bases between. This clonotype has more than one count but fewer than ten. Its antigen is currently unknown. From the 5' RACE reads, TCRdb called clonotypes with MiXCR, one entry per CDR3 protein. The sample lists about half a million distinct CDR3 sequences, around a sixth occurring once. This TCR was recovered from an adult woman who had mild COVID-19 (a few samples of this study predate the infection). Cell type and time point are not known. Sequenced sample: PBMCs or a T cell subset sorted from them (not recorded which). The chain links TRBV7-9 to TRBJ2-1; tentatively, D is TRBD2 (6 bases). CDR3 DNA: TGTGCCAGCAGCCCCGTGACTAGTACCTACAATGAGCAGTTCTTC. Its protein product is CASSPVTSTYNEQFF.